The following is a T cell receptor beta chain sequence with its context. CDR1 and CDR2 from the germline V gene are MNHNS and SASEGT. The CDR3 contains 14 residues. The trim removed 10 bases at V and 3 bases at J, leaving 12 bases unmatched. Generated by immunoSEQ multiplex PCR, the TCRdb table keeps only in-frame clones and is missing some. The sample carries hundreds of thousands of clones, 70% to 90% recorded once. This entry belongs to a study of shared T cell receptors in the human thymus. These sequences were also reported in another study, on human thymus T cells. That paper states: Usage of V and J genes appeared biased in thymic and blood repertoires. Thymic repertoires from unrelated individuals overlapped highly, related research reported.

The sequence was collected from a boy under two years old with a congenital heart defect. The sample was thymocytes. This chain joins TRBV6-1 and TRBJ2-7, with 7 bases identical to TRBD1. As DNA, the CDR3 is TGTGCCACCAACCCGACAGGGTCGTTCTACGAGCAGTACTTC. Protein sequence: CATNPTGSFYEQYF.